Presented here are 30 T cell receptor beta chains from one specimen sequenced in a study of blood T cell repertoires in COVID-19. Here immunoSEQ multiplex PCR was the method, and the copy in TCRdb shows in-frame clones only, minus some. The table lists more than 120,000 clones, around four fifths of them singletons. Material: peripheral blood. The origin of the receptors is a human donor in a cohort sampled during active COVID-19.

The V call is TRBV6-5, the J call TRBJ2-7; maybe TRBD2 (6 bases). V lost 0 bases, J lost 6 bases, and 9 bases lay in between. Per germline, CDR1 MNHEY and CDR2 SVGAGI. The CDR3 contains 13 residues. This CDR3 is CASSYSGGSEQYV. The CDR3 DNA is TGTGCCAGCAGTTACTCGGGAGGATCCGAGCAGTACGTC.

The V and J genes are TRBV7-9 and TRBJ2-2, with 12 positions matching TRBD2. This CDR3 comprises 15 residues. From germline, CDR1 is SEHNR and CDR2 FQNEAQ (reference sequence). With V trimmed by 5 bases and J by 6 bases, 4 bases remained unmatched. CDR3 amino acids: CASSRLAGEAGELFF. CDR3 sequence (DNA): TGTGCCAGCAGCCGACTAGCGGGAGAAGCCGGGGAGCTGTTTTTT. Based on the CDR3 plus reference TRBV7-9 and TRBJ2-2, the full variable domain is DTGVSQNPRHKITKRGQNVTFRCDPISEHNRLYWYRQTLGQGPEFLTYFQNEAQLEKSRLLSDRFSAERPKGSFSTLEIQRTEQGDSAMYLCASSRLAGEAGELFFGEGSRLTVL.

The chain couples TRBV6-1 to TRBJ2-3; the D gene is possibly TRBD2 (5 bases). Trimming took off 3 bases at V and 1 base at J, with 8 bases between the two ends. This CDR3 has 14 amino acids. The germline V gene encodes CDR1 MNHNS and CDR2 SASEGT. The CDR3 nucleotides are TGTGCCAGCAGTGAGGACGGGGGCACAGATACGCAGTATTTT. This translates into CASSEDGGTDTQYF.

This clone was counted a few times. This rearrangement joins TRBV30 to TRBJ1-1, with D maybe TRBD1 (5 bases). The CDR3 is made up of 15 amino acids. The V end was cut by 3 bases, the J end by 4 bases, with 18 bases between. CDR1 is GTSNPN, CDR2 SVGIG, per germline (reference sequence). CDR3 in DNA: TGTGCCTGGAGCCCTCGGGCAGGGTTAGGCACTGAAGCTTTCTTT. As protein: CAWSPRAGLGTEAFF.

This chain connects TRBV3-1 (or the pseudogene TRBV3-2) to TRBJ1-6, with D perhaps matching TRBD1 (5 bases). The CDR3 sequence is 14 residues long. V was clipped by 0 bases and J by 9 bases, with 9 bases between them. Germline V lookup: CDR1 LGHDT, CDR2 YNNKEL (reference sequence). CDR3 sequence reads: CASSQELRVSPLHF. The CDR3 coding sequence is TGTGCCAGCAGCCAAGAACTCAGGGTTTCACCCCTCCACTTT.

This chain's CDR3 is CASSLAGAPGNTIYF. The CDR3 nucleotides read TGTGCCAGCAGCTTAGCGGGGGCCCCTGGAAACACCATATATTTT. The chain uses TRBV7-2 and TRBJ1-3; weak D call: TRBD1 (6 bases). In germline, CDR1 is SGHTA, CDR2 FQGNSA. Trimming took off 0 bases at V and 2 bases at J, with 8 bases between the two ends. This CDR3 has 15 amino acids.

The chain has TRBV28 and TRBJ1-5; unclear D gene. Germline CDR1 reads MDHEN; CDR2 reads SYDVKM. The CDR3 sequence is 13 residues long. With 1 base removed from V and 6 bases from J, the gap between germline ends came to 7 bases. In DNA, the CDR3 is TGTGCCAGCAGTTTATCAGCGTCTCAGCCCCAGCATTTT. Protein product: CASSLSASQPQHF.

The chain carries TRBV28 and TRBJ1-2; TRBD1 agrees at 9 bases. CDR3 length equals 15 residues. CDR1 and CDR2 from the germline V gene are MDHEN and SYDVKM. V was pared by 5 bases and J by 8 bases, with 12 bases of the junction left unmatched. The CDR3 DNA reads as TGTGCCAGCAGTGCCCCCGGGACAGGGATCCACGGCTACACCTTC. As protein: CASSAPGTGIHGYTF.

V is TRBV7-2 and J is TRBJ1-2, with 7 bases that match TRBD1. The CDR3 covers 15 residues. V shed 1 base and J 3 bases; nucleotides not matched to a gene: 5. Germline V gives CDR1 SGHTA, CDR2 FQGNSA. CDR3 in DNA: TGTGCCAGCAGCTTAGATCTCAGGGGGTACTATGGCTACACCTTC. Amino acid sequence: CASSLDLRGYYGYTF. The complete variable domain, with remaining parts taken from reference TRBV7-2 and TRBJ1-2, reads GAGVSQSPSNKVTEKGKDVELRCDPISGHTALYWYRQSLGQGLEFLIYFQGNSAPDKSGLPSDRFSAERTGGSVSTLTIQRTQQEDSAVYLCASSLDLRGYYGYTFGSGTRLTVV.

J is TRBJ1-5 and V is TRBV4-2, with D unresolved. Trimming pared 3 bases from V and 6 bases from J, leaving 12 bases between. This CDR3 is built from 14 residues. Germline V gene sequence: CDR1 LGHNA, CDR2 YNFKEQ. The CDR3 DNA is TGTGCCAGCAGCCACGGCGGGAATGTTCAGCCCCAGCATTTT. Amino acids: CASSHGGNVQPQHF.

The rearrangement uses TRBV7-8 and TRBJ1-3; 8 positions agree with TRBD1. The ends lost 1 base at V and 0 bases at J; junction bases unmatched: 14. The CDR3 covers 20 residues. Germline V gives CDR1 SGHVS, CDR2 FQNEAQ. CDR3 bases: TGTGCCAGCAGCTTAGGTCTACGGGCGACAGGGGCTAGCTCTGGAAACACCATATATTTT. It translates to CASSLGLRATGASSGNTIYF. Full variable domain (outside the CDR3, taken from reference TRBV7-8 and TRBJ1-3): GAGVSQSPRYKVAKRGQDVALRCDPISGHVSLFWYQQALGQGPEFLTYFQNEAQLDKSGLPSDRFFAERPEGSVSTLKIQRTQQEDSAVYLCASSLGLRATGASSGNTIYFGEGSWLTVV.

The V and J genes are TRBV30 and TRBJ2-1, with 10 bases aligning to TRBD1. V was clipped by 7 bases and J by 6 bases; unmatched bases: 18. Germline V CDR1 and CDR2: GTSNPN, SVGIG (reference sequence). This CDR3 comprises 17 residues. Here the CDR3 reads CASSPSWGQGSGNEQFF. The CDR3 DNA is TGTGCCTCTTCCCCGTCCTGGGGACAGGGGTCTGGCAATGAGCAGTTCTTC.

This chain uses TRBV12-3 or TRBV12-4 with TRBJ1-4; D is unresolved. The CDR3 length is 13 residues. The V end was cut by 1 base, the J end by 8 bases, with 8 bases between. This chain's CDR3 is CASSLVPGEKLFF. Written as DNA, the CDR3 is TGTGCCAGCAGTTTAGTGCCGGGGGAAAAACTGTTTTTT.

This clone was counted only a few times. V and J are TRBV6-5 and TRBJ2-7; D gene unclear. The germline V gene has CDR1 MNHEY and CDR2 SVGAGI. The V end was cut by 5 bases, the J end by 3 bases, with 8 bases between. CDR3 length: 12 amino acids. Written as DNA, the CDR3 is TGTGCCAGCAGTATTACAGTCTACGAGCAGTACGTC. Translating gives CASSITVYEQYV.

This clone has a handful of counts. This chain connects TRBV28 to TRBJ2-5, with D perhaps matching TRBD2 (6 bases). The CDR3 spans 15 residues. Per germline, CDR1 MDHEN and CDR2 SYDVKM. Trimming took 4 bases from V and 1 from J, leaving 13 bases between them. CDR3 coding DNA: TGTGCCAGCAGTTCGCAGCGGGTCACCCAAGAGACCCAGTACTTC. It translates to CASSSQRVTQETQYF.

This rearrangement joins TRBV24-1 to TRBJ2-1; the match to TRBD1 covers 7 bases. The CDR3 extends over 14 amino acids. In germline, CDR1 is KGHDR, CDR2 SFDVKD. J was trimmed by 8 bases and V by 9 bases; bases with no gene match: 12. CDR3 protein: CATQDRNVGHEQFF. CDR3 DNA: TGTGCCACCCAGGACAGGAACGTTGGACATGAGCAGTTCTTC.

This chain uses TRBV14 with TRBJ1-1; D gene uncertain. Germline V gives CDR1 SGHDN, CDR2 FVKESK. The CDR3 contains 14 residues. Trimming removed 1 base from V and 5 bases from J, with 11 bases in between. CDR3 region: CASSQGDRGTEAFF. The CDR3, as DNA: TGTGCCAGCAGCCAAGGAGATCGGGGAACTGAAGCTTTCTTT.

CDR3 sequence: CAGWREIGELFF. CDR3 nucleotide sequence: TGTGCAGGTTGGCGGGAGATCGGGGAGCTGTTTTTT. V gene TRBV21-1 combines with J gene TRBJ2-2; TRBD2 is the table's D call, not checked against the DNA. TRBV21-1 corresponds to a pseudogene. This CDR3 comprises 12 residues.

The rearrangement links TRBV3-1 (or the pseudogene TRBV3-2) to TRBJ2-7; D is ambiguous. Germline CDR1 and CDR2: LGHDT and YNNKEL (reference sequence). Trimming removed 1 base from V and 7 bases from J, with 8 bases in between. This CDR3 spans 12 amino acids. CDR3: CASSQGPVEQYF. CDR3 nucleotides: TGTGCCAGCAGCCAAGGTCCAGTAGAGCAGTACTTC.

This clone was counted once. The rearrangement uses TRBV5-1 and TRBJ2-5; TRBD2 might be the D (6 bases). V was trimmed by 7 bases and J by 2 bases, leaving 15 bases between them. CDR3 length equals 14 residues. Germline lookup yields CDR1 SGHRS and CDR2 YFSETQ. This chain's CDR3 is CASRKQGLQETQYF. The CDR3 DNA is TGCGCCAGCCGCAAGCAGGGACTTCAAGAGACCCAGTACTTC. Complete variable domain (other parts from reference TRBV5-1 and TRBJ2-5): KAGVTQTPRYLIKTRGQQVTLSCSPISGHRSVSWYQQTPGQGLQFLFEYFSETQRNKGNFPGRFSGRQFSNSRSEMNVSTLELGDSALYLCASRKQGLQETQYFGPGTRLLVL.

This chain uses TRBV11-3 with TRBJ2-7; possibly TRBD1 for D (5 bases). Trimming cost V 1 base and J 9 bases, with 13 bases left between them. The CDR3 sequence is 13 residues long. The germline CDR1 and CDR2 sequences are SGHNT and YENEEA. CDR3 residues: CASSLGKGFGQYV. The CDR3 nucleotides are TGTGCCAGCAGCTTAGGGAAGGGGTTTGGGCAGTACGTC.

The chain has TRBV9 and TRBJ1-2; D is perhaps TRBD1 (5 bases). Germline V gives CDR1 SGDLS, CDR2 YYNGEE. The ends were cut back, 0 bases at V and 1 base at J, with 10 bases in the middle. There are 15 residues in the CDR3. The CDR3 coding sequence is TGTGCCAGCAGCGTAGACGCAGGGCTTAACTATGGCTACACCTTC. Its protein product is CASSVDAGLNYGYTF.

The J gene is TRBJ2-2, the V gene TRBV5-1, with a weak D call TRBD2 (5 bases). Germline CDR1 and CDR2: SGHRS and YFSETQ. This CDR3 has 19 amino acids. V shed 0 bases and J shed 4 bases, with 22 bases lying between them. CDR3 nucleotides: TGCGCCAGCAGCTTGGACACCCGCGGAGGCCCCGGCGGCACCGGGGAGCTGTTTTTT. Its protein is CASSLDTRGGPGGTGELFF.

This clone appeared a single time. For the CDR3, the DNA is TGTGCCAGCAGCTACGAACTAGCGGGGGCCACCACAGATACGCAGTATTTT. Translating it yields CASSYELAGATTDTQYF. The V call is TRBV7-2, the J call TRBJ2-3; 11 bases agree with TRBD2. The CDR3 loop spans 17 amino acids. V lost 4 bases and J lost 2; bases outside the gene matches: 8. Germline CDR1 reads SGHTA; CDR2 reads FQGNSA.

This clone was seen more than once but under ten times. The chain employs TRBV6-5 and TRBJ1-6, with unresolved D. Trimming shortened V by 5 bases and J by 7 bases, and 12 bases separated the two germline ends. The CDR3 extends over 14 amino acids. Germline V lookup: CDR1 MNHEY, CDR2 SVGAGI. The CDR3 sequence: CASSQSDTNSPLHF. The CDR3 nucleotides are TGTGCCAGCAGTCAATCAGACACAAATTCACCCCTCCACTTT.

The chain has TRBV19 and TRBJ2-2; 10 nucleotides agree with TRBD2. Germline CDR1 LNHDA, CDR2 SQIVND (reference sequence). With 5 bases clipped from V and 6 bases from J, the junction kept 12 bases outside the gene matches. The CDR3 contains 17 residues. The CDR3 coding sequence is TGTGCCAGTAGTCCCCCGGGACTAGCGACAGGGGCCGGGGAGCTGTTTTTT. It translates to CASSPPGLATGAGELFF.

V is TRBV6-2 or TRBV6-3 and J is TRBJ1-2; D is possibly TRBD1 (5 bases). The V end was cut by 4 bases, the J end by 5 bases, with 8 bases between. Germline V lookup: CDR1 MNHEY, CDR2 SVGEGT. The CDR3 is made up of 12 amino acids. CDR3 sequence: CASSSQGYGYTF. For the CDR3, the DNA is TGTGCCAGCAGTTCTCAGGGTTATGGCTACACCTTC.

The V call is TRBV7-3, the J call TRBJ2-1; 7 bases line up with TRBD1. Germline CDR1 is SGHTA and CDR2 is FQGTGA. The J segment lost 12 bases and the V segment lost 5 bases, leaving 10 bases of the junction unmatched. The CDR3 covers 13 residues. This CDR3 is CASSPDREFRQFF. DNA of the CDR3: TGTGCCAGCAGCCCAGACAGGGAGTTTAGGCAGTTCTTC.

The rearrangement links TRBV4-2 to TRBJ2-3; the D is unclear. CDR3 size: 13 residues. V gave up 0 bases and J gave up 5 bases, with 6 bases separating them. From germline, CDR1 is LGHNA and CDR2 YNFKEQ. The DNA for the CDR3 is TGTGCCAGCAGCCAAGAATTGAGAGATACGCAGTATTTT. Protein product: CASSQELRDTQYF.

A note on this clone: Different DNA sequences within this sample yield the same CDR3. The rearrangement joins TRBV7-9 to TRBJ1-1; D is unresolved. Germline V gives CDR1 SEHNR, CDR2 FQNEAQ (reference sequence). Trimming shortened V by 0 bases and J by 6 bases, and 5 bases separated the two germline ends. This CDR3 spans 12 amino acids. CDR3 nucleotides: TGTGCCAGCAGCTTAGCGAGGGCTGAAGCTTTCTTT. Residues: CASSLARAEAFF. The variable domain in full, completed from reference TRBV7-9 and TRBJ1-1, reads DTGVSQNPRHKITKRGQNVTFRCDPISEHNRLYWYRQTLGQGPEFLTYFQNEAQLEKSRLLSDRFSAERPKGSFSTLEIQRTEQGDSAMYLCASSLARAEAFFGQGTRLTVV.